The T cell receptor beta chain described here comes from a study of cytomegalovirus exposure and HLA in healthy donors. The CDR3 covers 14 residues. V lost 10 bases and J 0 bases, leaving 13 bases between the germline ends. The germline CDR1 and CDR2 sequences are ENHRY and SYGVKD. In regard to this clone: Its cognate antigen is unknown.

Overall study results and limits: Follow-up analysis found HLA locus-dependent TCR association rates, highest for DRB1 and lowest for HLA-C. In a later analysis, at a false discovery rate of 0.05, some 15,000 TCR beta sequences were associated with HLA alleles.

With 60 Vbeta and 13 Jbeta primers, the PCR was carried out. Generated by immunoSEQ multiplex PCR, the TCRdb table keeps only in-frame clones and is missing some. Of 65,000 to 85,000 clones in the sample, approximately 70% were seen once. The receptor was derived from a male donor in good health and CMV-seropositive. Sequencing used PBMCs. The chain couples TRBV10-3 to TRBJ1-5; a possible D gene is TRBD1 (5 bases). In nucleotides, the CDR3 is TGTGCCACTGGGGGGAGATATAGCAATCAGCCCCAGCATTTT. It translates to CATGGRYSNQPQHF.